The entry below describes one T cell receptor beta chain. Its antigen is not yet known. No base-level quality is on record; no much larger clone is a single base apart. TCR CDR3 regions were amplified from genomic DNA by multiplex PCR using the deep immunoSEQ assay. Extracted genomic DNA from each cell subset was distributed evenly across all wells of several immunoSEQ 96-well plates, and each plate was treated as a replicate. Each replicate PCR for sorted subsets received about 220 ng genomic DNA, equal to roughly 30,000 T cell genomes. Purified libraries were quantified with a Qubit 3.0 fluorometer, sized on a Bioanalyzer 2100, and re-quantified with the KAPA Library Quantification kit. Each immunoSEQ 96-well plate was sequenced on its own single-read 150-cycle Illumina NextSeq 550 flow cell. The study's processing was this. The immunoSEQ output contained only junctional sequences without quality scores, so filtering could not match that applied to full-length reads. Sequences were annotated with PyIR, a Python wrapper for IgBLAST v1.9, using IMGT germline references to assign V/J genes and CDR3. Any read was removed if the V/J assignment was weak (E-value above 1e-6), the CDR3 was missing, or the read contained stop codons, out-of-frame junctions, or ambiguous translated residues. V3J clonotypes were defined as sequences sharing an identical inferred V gene, J gene, and CDR3 amino acid sequence. The percentage overlap between two repertoires was calculated by dividing the number of shared unique clonotypes by the size of the smaller repertoire. RTK rarefaction, the Chao1 estimator, and Recon v2.1 estimates of unobserved clonotypes were used to assess repertoire richness. OLGA was used to compute generation probabilities for all TCRbeta clonotypes that the gDNA method yielded from several donors. TCRdb retrieved this table from immuneACCESS and kept in-frame rearrangements only. Not all clones are present; in checked studies, unresolved V genes account for under half, and no reason is known for the remainder. V, J and clone size were drawn from that table, and D and trimming were deduced from the DNA. The sample includes 950,000 to 1,100,000 clones, with more than 60% observed a single time. Approximately 1.5% of the sample is taken by the ten largest.

Clipping removes 1 base from V and 2 bases from J, with 5 as the unmatched junction base count. CDR1 and CDR2 were assigned from the germline V gene as SGHTA and FQGNSA. The CDR3 runs 16 amino acids, cysteine and phenylalanine included. The read is trimmed to its CDR3 DNA, 48 bases read in frame from base 1. The data stem from a study of shared clonotypes between healthy human individuals (dated by TCRdb to the early 2020s). The study in broad terms: A few men and a couple of women, aged 18 to 49 years, made up the cohort. For each donor, three plates each were used for CD4 naive and CD4 memory, two plates were used for CD8 naive, and one plate was used for CD8 memory. To estimate repertoire size and how much clonotype sharing occurs between individuals, the study deeply sequenced the blood TCR repertoires of roughly 5 healthy adults. Different laboratories and diverse techniques were used to prepare libraries and sequence TCR repertoires, to increase sequencing depth and limit assay-specific biases. Leukapheresis yielded between about 0.85 and 9.5 billion PBMCs per donor.

The donors were healthy, HIV-negative adults who had no recently reported acute infections or vaccinations. Every donor was a Caucasian adult living in Nashville, Tennessee, USA. Magnetic negative selection was used to enrich CD4+ T cells, after which naive cells were positively selected on CD45RA and the negative fraction became the memory subset. Blood was collected by leukapheresis, and PBMCs were isolated by Ficoll-Histopaque density gradient centrifugation and then cryopreserved in liquid nitrogen vapor phase. Analytical flow cytometry was used to check the purity and quantity of each magnetically sorted T cell population. From each sorted fraction, genomic DNA was isolated and quantified by UV absorbance on a Nanodrop 2000c. General study outcomes and caveats: Approximately 4.8% of naive CD4, 3.5% of naive CD8, 2.3% of memory CD4, and roughly 0.4% of memory CD8 clonotypes were shared across a few donors. Larger estimated clonotype richness was generally found for naive subsets than for memory subsets. Because the study included a small number of donors, the genetic and exposure-history diversity represented was limited. Even with the large sequencing depth, rarefaction of the sorted-subset datasets indicated that sequencing was incomplete. Clonotypes shared by all four sorted-subset donors showed higher generation probabilities than non-shared clonotypes. Sampling was limited to blood, and TCR repertoires in tissue likely differ from TCR repertoires in blood. Based on pairwise subsampling, the degree of clonotype sharing among donors was expected to be affected by sequencing depth.

The sequence was collected from a man aged 18-30 years in good health. Sequencing was done on a sample of memory CD4+ T cells sorted from blood. The cell subset or site tag for this specimen amounts to: CD45RA-negative fraction. The chain uses TRBV7-2 and TRBJ1-3; 7 central nucleotides agree with TRBD1. The DNA sequence is given as TGTGCCAGCAGCTTAGTGGGACAGACTACTGGAAACACCATATATTTT. It is translated as CASSLVGQTTGNTIYF.